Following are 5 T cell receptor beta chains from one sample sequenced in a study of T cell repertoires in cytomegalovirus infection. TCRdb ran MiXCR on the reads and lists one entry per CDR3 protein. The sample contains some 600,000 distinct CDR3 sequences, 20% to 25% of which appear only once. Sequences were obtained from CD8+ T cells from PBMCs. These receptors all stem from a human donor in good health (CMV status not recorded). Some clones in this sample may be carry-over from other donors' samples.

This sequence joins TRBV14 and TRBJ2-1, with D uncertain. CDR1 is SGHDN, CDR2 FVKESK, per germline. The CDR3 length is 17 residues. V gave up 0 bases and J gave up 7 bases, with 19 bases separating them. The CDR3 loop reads CASSQESWSTPRNEQFF. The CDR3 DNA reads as TGTGCCAGCAGCCAAGAATCATGGTCCACCCCTCGGAATGAGCAGTTCTTC.

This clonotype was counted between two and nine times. The DNA for the CDR3 is TGTGCCAGCAGTTTGAAGGGGCTAGAAGAGACCCAGTACTTC. Translation: CASSLKGLEETQYF. The rearrangement links TRBV12-3 or TRBV12-4 to TRBJ2-5; D may be TRBD1 (5 bases). The CDR3 contains 14 residues. The V and J ends lost 3 bases and 3 bases respectively, with 11 bases between them.

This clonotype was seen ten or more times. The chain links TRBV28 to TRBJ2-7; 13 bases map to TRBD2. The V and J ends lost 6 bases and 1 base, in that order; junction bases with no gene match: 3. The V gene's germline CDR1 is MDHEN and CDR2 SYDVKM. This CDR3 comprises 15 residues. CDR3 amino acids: CASRSGLAGSYEQYV. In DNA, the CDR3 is TGTGCCAGCAGATCGGGACTAGCGGGGTCCTACGAGCAGTACGTC.

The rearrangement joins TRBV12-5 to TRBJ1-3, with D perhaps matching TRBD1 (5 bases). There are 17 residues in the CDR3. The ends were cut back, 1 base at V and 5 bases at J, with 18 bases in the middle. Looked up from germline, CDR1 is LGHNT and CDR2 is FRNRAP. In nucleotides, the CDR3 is TGTGCTAGTGGTTTGGACGGGAGGGGAAAAGAAAGAAACACCATATATTTT. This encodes CASGLDGRGKERNTIYF.

CDR3 in amino acids: CSATSGESYEQYV. The DNA for the CDR3 is TGCAGTGCAACTAGCGGGGAATCCTACGAGCAGTACGTC. The V call is TRBV20-1, the J call TRBJ2-7, with 10 bases aligning to TRBD2. The V and J ends lost 6 bases and 1 base, in that order; junction bases with no gene match: 3. The CDR3 covers 13 residues. Germline V CDR1 and CDR2: DFQATT, SNEGSKA (reference sequence).